This T cell receptor beta chain was recorded in a study of cytotoxic CD8 clonotypes in ibrutinib-treated CLL. About the research overall: Partial response occurred in approximately 24 patients and complete response in 2; at median about 72 months, approximately 15 remained remitted and about 12 progressed. Study-level findings and limits: Sustained-remission patients were sampled at different times than progressing patients were.

About this clone itself: The antigen is unknown.

V lost 3 bases and J lost 4; bases outside the gene matches: 9. Germline assignment: CDR1 SGHKS and CDR2 YYEKEE (reference sequence). The length of the CDR3 is 15 residues. The assay was immunoSEQ multiplex PCR, and TCRdb's table has in-frame clones only and misses some. The sample records 150,000 to 200,000 clones, nearly 90% being singletons. The chain carries TRBV5-5 and TRBJ1-1; 7 bases are shared with TRBD1. Sequences were derived from PBMCs, sampled at disease progression, from a patient treated with ibrutinib. This TCR was recovered from a human donor with chronic lymphocytic leukemia. CDR3 coding DNA: TGTGCCAGCAGCTCTACAGGGGTGTCGGCCACTGAAGCTTTCTTT. Amino acids: CASSSTGVSATEAFF. The variable domain in full, with the rest retrieved from reference TRBV5-5 and TRBJ1-1, is DAGVTQSPTHLIKTRGQQVTLRCSPISGHKSVSWYQQVLGQGPQFIFQYYEKEERGRGNFPDRFSARQFPNYSSELNVNALLLGDSALYLCASSSTGVSATEAFFGQGTRLTVV.